Listed here are 32 T cell receptor beta chains from one sample, sequenced in a study of T cell responses to AZD1222 COVID-19 vaccine. TCRdb's copy holds only in-frame clones and misses some; the assay was immunoSEQ multiplex PCR. Of roughly 120,000 clones listed, roughly 87% are singletons. Sample: peripheral blood, taken on day 0 of AZD1222 vaccination. The receptors were sampled from an adult in good health.

CDR3 loop: CASSLPPGRGYTF. The CDR3 DNA reads as TGTGCCAGCAGCCTCCCGCCCGGAAGGGGCTACACCTTC. The chain employs TRBV9 and TRBJ1-2; D gene unclear. V was pared by 4 bases and J by 8 bases, with 15 bases between. The CDR3 runs to 13 residues. Germline CDR1 and CDR2: SGDLS and YYNGEE.

V is TRBV29-1 and J is TRBJ1-1; no clear D. V lost 6 bases, J lost 6 bases, and 17 bases lay in between. Germline loops: CDR1 SQVTM, CDR2 ANQGSEA. The CDR3 is made up of 13 amino acids. CDR3 in DNA: TGCAGCGTGGAACCCGACGGGTATTCTGAAGCTTTCTTT. Translated, it gives CSVEPDGYSEAFF.

J is TRBJ1-1 and V is TRBV18, with 9 bases identical to TRBD1. Germline CDR1 KGHSH, CDR2 LQKENI. The CDR3 is made up of 18 amino acids. The ends lost 2 bases at V and 1 base at J; junction bases unmatched: 11. The CDR3 loop reads CASSPLGGTGSGNTEAFF. CDR3 bases: TGTGCCAGCTCACCATTAGGAGGGACAGGGAGCGGGAACACTGAAGCTTTCTTT. Based on the CDR3 plus reference TRBV18 and TRBJ1-1, the full variable domain is NAGVMQNPRHLVRRRGQEARLRCSPMKGHSHVYWYRQLPEEGLKFMVYLQKENIIDESGMPKERFSAEFPKEGPSILRIQQVVRGDSAAYFCASSPLGGTGSGNTEAFFGQGTRLTVV.

In this sample, this clone turned up a few times. The rearrangement joins TRBV5-4 to TRBJ2-7; no reliable D call. V lost 4 bases to trimming and J lost 2 bases, with 13 bases between them. The CDR3 loop spans 14 amino acids. Looked up from germline, CDR1 is SGHNT and CDR2 is YYREEE (reference sequence). For the CDR3, the DNA is TGTGCCAGCAGCATCGCCCACAAGACCTACGAGCAGTACTTC. Protein sequence: CASSIAHKTYEQYF.

The chain links TRBV28 to TRBJ1-3; D gene uncertain. Per germline, CDR1 MDHEN and CDR2 SYDVKM. CDR3 length: 16 amino acids. The germline V and J ends were trimmed by 5 bases and 0 bases, with 14 bases remaining between them. The CDR3 here is CASSQFPAFSGNTIYF. The CDR3 bases are TGTGCCAGCAGTCAATTTCCAGCCTTCTCTGGAAACACCATATATTTT.

The chain has TRBV10-3 and TRBJ1-5; D is possibly TRBD1 (5 bases). The CDR3 totals 14 residues. Germline-derived CDR1 and CDR2 are ENHRY and SYGVKD. V lost 0 bases to trimming and J lost 13 bases, with 16 bases between them. This CDR3 reads CAISESGGDSKQHF. CDR3 bases: TGTGCCATCAGTGAGTCAGGAGGGGACTCCAAACAGCATTTT.

This clone occurred once. The chain couples TRBV7-8 to TRBJ1-2; D is possibly TRBD1 (5 bases). V lost 0 bases and J 3 bases, leaving 11 bases between the germline ends. Looked up from germline, CDR1 is SGHVS and CDR2 is FQNEAQ. This CDR3 has 15 residues. CDR3 amino acids: CASSLAETEHYGYTF. The CDR3 DNA sequence: TGTGCCAGCAGCTTAGCGGAGACAGAGCACTATGGCTACACCTTC. Filled out from reference TRBV7-8 and TRBJ1-2, the complete variable domain reads GAGVSQSPRYKVAKRGQDVALRCDPISGHVSLFWYQQALGQGPEFLTYFQNEAQLDKSGLPSDRFFAERPEGSVSTLKIQRTQQEDSAVYLCASSLAETEHYGYTFGSGTRLTVV.

The V gene is TRBV27, the J gene TRBJ1-3; the D gene is possibly TRBD1 (6 bases). Deletions cut 4 bases from V and 8 bases from J, with 12 bases between. The CDR3 has 13 amino acids. Germline-derived CDR1 and CDR2 are MNHEY and SMNVEV (reference sequence). The CDR3 DNA follows: TGTGCCAGCAGTTCCCCGGACAGACACACCATATATTTT. Its protein product is CASSSPDRHTIYF.

The chain joins TRBV19 to TRBJ1-1, with D uncertain. This CDR3 is 12 amino acids long. With 1 base removed from V and 6 bases from J, the gap between germline ends came to 6 bases. CDR1 is LNHDA and CDR2 is SQIVND in the germline V gene (reference sequence). The CDR3 loop is CASSIGGAEAFF. In DNA, the CDR3 is TGTGCCAGTAGTATAGGTGGGGCTGAAGCTTTCTTT.

J is TRBJ1-1 and V is TRBV5-1; weak D call: TRBD1 (5 bases). V was trimmed by 2 bases and J by 1 base, leaving 15 bases between them. The CDR3 runs to 16 residues. The V gene's germline CDR1 is SGHRS and CDR2 YFSETQ. The CDR3 spells CASSFVLGTENTEAFF. As DNA, the CDR3 is TGCGCCAGCAGCTTCGTTTTAGGGACGGAGAACACTGAAGCTTTCTTT.

Comments on this clone: This sample includes further DNA sequences coding for the same CDR3. This chain joins TRBV15 and TRBJ1-2, with D hard to call. This CDR3 is built from 12 residues. Germline V gene data show CDR1 as LNHNV and CDR2 as YYDKDF (reference sequence). V was trimmed by 0 bases and J by 5 bases, leaving 4 bases between them. The DNA for the CDR3 is TGTGCCACCAGCAGAGATGGATATGGCTACACCTTC. It is translated as CATSRDGYGYTF. Looking up the rest from reference TRBV15 and TRBJ1-2 gives the full variable domain: DAMVIQNPRYQVTQFGKPVTLSCSQTLNHNVMYWYQQKSSQAPKLLFHYYDKDFNNEADTPDNFQSRRPNTSFCFLDIRSPGLGDTAMYLCATSRDGYGYTFGSGTRLTVV.

This chain uses TRBV5-4 with TRBJ1-5; D remains unclear. Deletions cut 3 bases from V and 0 bases from J, with 10 bases between. In germline, CDR1 is SGHNT, CDR2 YYREEE (reference sequence). CDR3 size: 15 residues. CDR3 loop: CASSSSTNSNQPQHF. The CDR3 DNA reads TGTGCCAGCAGCTCCTCGACAAATAGCAATCAGCCCCAGCATTTT.

Regarding this clone: Distinct nucleotide sequences in the sample also encode this CDR3. This chain joins TRBV20-1 and TRBJ1-1; the D is unclear. This CDR3 region has 11 residues. From germline, CDR1 is DFQATT and CDR2 SNEGSKA (reference sequence). Trimming stripped 3 bases from V and 5 bases from J, with 7 bases between. This CDR3 is CSARVVTEAFF. The CDR3 DNA sequence: TGCAGTGCTAGGGTCGTGACTGAAGCTTTCTTT.

This clone was found once. DNA of the CDR3: TGTGCCACCGAGGACGGATATAATCAGCCCCAGCATTTT. It codes for CATEDGYNQPQHF. The J gene is TRBJ1-5, the V gene TRBV24-1; D is unclear. Germline lookup yields CDR1 KGHDR and CDR2 SFDVKD. Trimming cost V 9 bases and J 4 bases, with 12 bases left between them. CDR3 size: 13 residues.

The table lists this clone with a count of one. The V gene is TRBV5-1, the J gene TRBJ2-2; tentatively, D is TRBD1 or TRBD2 (5 bases each). This CDR3 comprises 13 residues. The germline V gene encodes CDR1 SGHRS and CDR2 YFSETQ. V was pared by 7 bases and J by 9 bases, with 16 bases between. CDR3 sequence: CASAHQGDRELFF. The CDR3 DNA is TGCGCCAGCGCCCACCAAGGGGACCGGGAGCTGTTTTTT.

V gene TRBV29-1 combines with J gene TRBJ2-1; 9 bases match TRBD2. In germline, CDR1 is SQVTM, CDR2 ANQGSEA. This CDR3 has 13 amino acids. V lost 2 bases, J lost 9 bases, and 5 bases stayed unmatched. The CDR3 here is CSVEKEAGGEQFF. DNA of the CDR3: TGCAGCGTTGAAAAGGAAGCGGGAGGTGAGCAGTTCTTC.

The chain uses TRBV6-5 and TRBJ1-5, with D maybe TRBD1 (5 bases). The CDR3 loop spans 14 amino acids. The germline gives CDR1 MNHEY, CDR2 SVGAGI. Deletions cut 6 bases from V and 6 bases from J, with 15 bases between. CDR3 loop: CASSGTWEGQPQHF. In DNA form, the CDR3 reads TGTGCCAGCAGCGGGACCTGGGAAGGTCAGCCCCAGCATTTT.

This clone was detected ten times or more. The chain joins TRBV5-1 to TRBJ1-4; 11 nucleotides align to TRBD1. V dropped 4 bases and J dropped 7; count of bases not matched to a gene: 12. The germline gives CDR1 SGHRS, CDR2 YFSETQ. The CDR3 has 17 residues. The CDR3 DNA reads TGCGCCAGCAGCAACTCCCTCGGGACAGGGGGGGGTGAAAAACTGTTTTTT. Its translation is CASSNSLGTGGGEKLFF.

This sequence joins TRBV7-9 and TRBJ1-1; 7 bases are shared with TRBD1. The CDR3 loop spans 16 amino acids. V lost 5 bases to trimming and J lost 6 bases; unmatched junction nucleotides: 15. Per germline, CDR1 SEHNR and CDR2 FQNEAQ (reference sequence). The CDR3 reads CASSPGTVQLDAEAFF. The CDR3 DNA sequence: TGTGCCAGCAGCCCAGGGACAGTACAACTTGACGCTGAAGCTTTCTTT.

J is TRBJ2-7 and V is TRBV6-5, with no clear D. The germline V and J ends were trimmed by 5 bases and 3 bases, with 8 bases remaining between them. There are 12 residues in the CDR3. Germline V gene sequence: CDR1 MNHEY, CDR2 SVGAGI. CDR3 sequence: CASSLVIYEQYF. The CDR3 region has the DNA TGTGCCAGCAGTCTGGTTATCTACGAGCAGTACTTC.

The chain recombines TRBV5-1 with TRBJ2-7, with 11 bases lining up with TRBD1. CDR3 size: 13 residues. The germline V gene encodes CDR1 SGHRS and CDR2 YFSETQ. The ends lost 7 bases at V and 5 bases at J; junction bases unmatched: 5. The CDR3: CASGQGARNEQYF. The CDR3 DNA sequence: TGCGCCAGCGGACAGGGGGCTAGGAACGAGCAGTACTTC.

V is TRBV18 and J is TRBJ1-3; the match to TRBD1 covers 9 bases. This CDR3 comprises 14 residues. V shed 3 bases and J 8 bases; nucleotides not matched to a gene: 5. CDR1 KGHSH and CDR2 LQKENI come from the germline V gene. In DNA form, the CDR3 reads TGTGCCAGCTCACCGAAACAGGGGGCGGACACCATATATTTT. Protein sequence: CASSPKQGADTIYF.

V is TRBV4-2 and J is TRBJ2-3, with D possibly being TRBD2 (7 bases). The CDR3 totals 18 residues. The ends were cut back, 0 bases at V and 3 bases at J, with 19 bases in the middle. Per the germline V gene, CDR1 is LGHNA and CDR2 is YNFKEQ. The CDR3 loop reads CASSQDLGGLAPTDTQYF. The CDR3 region has the DNA TGTGCCAGCAGCCAAGATCTGGGGGGGCTTGCCCCAACAGATACGCAGTATTTT.

The chain is built from TRBV14 and TRBJ2-3, with 8 bases that match TRBD2. The germline V gene has CDR1 SGHDN and CDR2 FVKESK. This CDR3 comprises 15 residues. With 4 bases clipped from V and 1 base from J, the junction kept 4 bases outside the gene matches. The CDR3 coding sequence is TGTGCCAGCAGCCCGGACGGGAGGGGCACAGATACGCAGTATTTT. It codes for CASSPDGRGTDTQYF.

This clone was picked up a small number of times. The rearrangement uses TRBV7-2 and TRBJ1-2; weak D call: TRBD1 (5 bases). CDR1 and CDR2 (germline): SGHTA, FQGNSA. Trimming took 5 bases from V and 7 from J, leaving 17 bases between them. CDR3 size: 14 residues. The CDR3 DNA reads as TGTGCCAGCAGCCTGCTTACTAGGGACCCTGGCTACACCTTC. The encoded protein is CASSLLTRDPGYTF.

This clone has a handful of counts. The genes are TRBV10-3 and TRBJ2-5; unclear D gene. The CDR3 sequence is 14 residues long. Germline V gene lookup returns CDR1 ENHRY and CDR2 SYGVKD. V was clipped by 3 bases and J by 6 bases, with 14 bases between them. CDR3 sequence reads: CAISEKAQEKTQYF. In DNA, the CDR3 is TGTGCCATCAGTGAAAAGGCGCAAGAAAAGACCCAGTACTTC.

Worth noting for this clone: This specimen includes other DNA sequences encoding the same CDR3. V usage is TRBV6-5 and J usage is TRBJ1-1; no reliable D call. The CDR3 has 12 amino acids. V shed 0 bases and J shed 1 base, with 0 bases lying between them. Germline lookup yields CDR1 MNHEY and CDR2 SVGAGI. CDR3 bases: TGTGCCAGCAGTTACTCGAACACTGAAGCTTTCTTT. It yields the protein CASSYSNTEAFF.

This clone was seen just once. This chain joins TRBV7-8 and TRBJ2-7; 9 bases line up with TRBD2. The CDR3 sequence is 16 residues long. From germline, CDR1 is SGHVS and CDR2 FQNEAQ. Trimming took 7 bases from V and 3 from J; bases not matched to a gene: 13. CDR3 bases: TGTGCCAGCACCACAGGGTTTGCGGGAGGGATCTACGAGCAGTACTTC. Amino acids: CASTTGFAGGIYEQYF.

V is TRBV2 and J is TRBJ1-1; D unclear. The CDR3 extends over 14 amino acids. V lost 6 bases and J lost 5, with 16 bases in between. In germline, CDR1 is SNHLY, CDR2 FYNNEI. CDR3: CASSGGLAGTEAFF. In DNA form, the CDR3 reads TGTGCCAGCAGCGGCGGACTAGCGGGTACTGAAGCTTTCTTT. Based on the CDR3 plus reference TRBV2 and TRBJ1-1, the full variable domain is EPEVTQTPSHQVTQMGQEVILRCVPISNHLYFYWYRQILGQKVEFLVSFYNNEISEKSEIFDDQFSVERPDGSNFTLKIRSTKLEDSAMYFCASSGGLAGTEAFFGQGTRLTVV.

The chain carries TRBV11-2 and TRBJ2-2; a weak D match, TRBD1 (6 bases). Looked up from germline, CDR1 is SGHAT and CDR2 is FQNNGV. Trimming stripped 5 bases from V and 1 base from J, with 11 bases between. There are 15 residues in the CDR3. The CDR3: CASSPGTMNTGELFF. The CDR3 nucleotides read TGTGCCAGCAGCCCAGGGACAATGAACACCGGGGAGCTGTTTTTT.

The rearrangement joins TRBV5-1 to TRBJ1-5; tentative D call: TRBD1 (5 bases). Germline-derived CDR1 and CDR2 are SGHRS and YFSETQ. The germline V and J ends were trimmed by 2 bases and 5 bases, with 8 bases remaining between them. This CDR3 has 13 amino acids. CDR3 amino acids: CASSLRGDQPQHF. CDR3 sequence (DNA): TGCGCCAGCAGCTTAAGGGGAGATCAGCCCCAGCATTTT.

CDR3 amino acids: CASSETGGATQYF. The CDR3 DNA reads TGTGCCAGCAGCGAGACAGGGGGTGCCACGCAGTATTTT. V gene TRBV2 combines with J gene TRBJ2-3; TRBD1 aligns across 9 bases. V lost 6 bases and J lost 9; bases outside the gene matches: 7. Looked up from germline, CDR1 is SNHLY and CDR2 is FYNNEI. The CDR3 runs to 13 residues.